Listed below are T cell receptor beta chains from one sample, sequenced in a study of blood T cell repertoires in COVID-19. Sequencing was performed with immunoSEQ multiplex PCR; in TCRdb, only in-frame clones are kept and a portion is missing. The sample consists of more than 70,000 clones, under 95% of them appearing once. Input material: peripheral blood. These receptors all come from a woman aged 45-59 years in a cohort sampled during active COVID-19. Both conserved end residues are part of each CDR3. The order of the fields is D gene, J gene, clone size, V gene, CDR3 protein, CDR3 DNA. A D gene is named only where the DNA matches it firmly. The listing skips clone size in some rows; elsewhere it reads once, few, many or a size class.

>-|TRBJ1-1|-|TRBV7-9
CASSSLPSEAFF
TGTGCCAGCAGCTCCCTTCCCTCGGAAGCTTTCTTT
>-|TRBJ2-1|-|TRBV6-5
CASTAEVGSYNEQFF
TGTGCCAGCACCGCGGAGGTGGGCTCCTACAATGAGCAGTTCTTC
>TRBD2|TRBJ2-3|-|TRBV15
CATSPGGTSGGAGTDTQYF
TGTGCCACGAGCCCCGGTGGGACTAGCGGGGGGGCCGGCACAGATACGCAGTATTTT
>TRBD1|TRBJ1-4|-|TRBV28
CASRPQKDRLLVTNEKLFF
TGTGCCAGCAGGCCACAAAAGGACAGGCTCCTCGTTACTAATGAAAAACTGTTTTTT
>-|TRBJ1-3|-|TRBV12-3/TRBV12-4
CASRPPGGNTIYF
TGTGCCAGCAGACCCCCAGGCGGAAACACCATATATTTT
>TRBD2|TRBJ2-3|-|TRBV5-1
CASSLYGGGDTQYF
TGCGCCAGCAGCTTGTACGGCGGGGGAGATACGCAGTATTTT
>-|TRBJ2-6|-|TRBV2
CASSEGKGAGANVLTF
TGTGCCAGCAGTGAAGGCAAGGGGGCTGGGGCCAACGTCCTGACTTTC
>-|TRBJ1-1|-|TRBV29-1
CSVARMNTEAFF
TGCAGCGTTGCCAGGATGAACACTGAAGCTTTCTTT
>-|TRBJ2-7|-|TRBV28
CASSRQGRGHNSEQYF
TGTGCCAGCAGCAGGCAGGGCCGGGGACATAACTCCGAGCAGTACTTC
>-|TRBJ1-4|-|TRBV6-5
CASSLTGLHEKLFF
TGTGCCAGCAGTCTAACAGGGCTTCATGAAAAACTGTTTTTT
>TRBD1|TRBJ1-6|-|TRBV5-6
CASSKGGPYNSPLHF
TGTGCCAGCAGCAAAGGGGGCCCCTATAATTCACCCCTCCACTTT
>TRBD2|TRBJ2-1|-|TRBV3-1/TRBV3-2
CASSLTSGGNNEQFF
TGTGCCAGCAGCCTGACTAGCGGGGGAAACAATGAGCAGTTCTTC
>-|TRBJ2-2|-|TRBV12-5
CASGLVLGLSNTGELFF
TGTGCTAGTGGTTTGGTATTGGGACTCTCGAACACCGGGGAGCTGTTTTTT
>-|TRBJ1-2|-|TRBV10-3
CAISSDSNYGYTF
TGTGCCATCAGCTCGGACAGCAACTATGGCTACACCTTC
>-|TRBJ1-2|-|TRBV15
CATSRTPVRGAWYGYTF
TGTGCCACCAGCAGAACCCCTGTTAGGGGCGCGTGGTATGGCTACACCTTC
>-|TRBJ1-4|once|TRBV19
CASSAGVVNEKLFF
TGTGCCAGTAGTGCAGGGGTGGTTAATGAAAAACTGTTTTTT
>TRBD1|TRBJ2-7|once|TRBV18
CASSPAGQGVLPQYF
TGTGCCAGCTCACCCGCGGGCCAGGGGGTTCTTCCGCAGTACTTC
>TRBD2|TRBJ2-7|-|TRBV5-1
CASTSNIAGEQYF
TGCGCCAGCACCAGCAATATAGCGGGAGAGCAGTACTTC
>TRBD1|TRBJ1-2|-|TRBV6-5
CASSSPGTENYGYTF
TGTGCCAGCAGTTCCCCCGGGACAGAGAATTATGGCTACACCTTC
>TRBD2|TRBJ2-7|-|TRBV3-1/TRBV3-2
CASSQPSRASGYEQYF
TGTGCCAGCAGCCAACCCTCTCGGGCTAGCGGCTACGAGCAGTACTTC
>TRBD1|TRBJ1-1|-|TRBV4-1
CASSQIETGTEAFF
TGCGCCAGCAGCCAAATCGAGACAGGGACAGAAGCTTTCTTT
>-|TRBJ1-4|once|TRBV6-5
CASHRRSNEKLFF
TGTGCCAGCCACAGGCGGAGTAATGAAAAACTGTTTTTT
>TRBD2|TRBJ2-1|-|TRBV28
CASSALGSGIRSSYNEQFF
TGTGCCAGCAGTGCCTTGGGTAGCGGGATCCGCAGCTCCTACAATGAGCAGTTCTTC
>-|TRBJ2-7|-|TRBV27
CASSLGRFYEQYF
TGTGCCAGCAGTTTAGGCAGGTTCTACGAGCAGTACTTC
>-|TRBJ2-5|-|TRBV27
CASSTRPGETQYF
TGTGCCAGCAGTACCCGTCCGGGAGAGACCCAGTACTTC
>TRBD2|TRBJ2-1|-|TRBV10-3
CAISEGASGFNEQFF
TGTGCCATCAGTGAGGGGGCTAGCGGGTTTAATGAGCAGTTCTTC
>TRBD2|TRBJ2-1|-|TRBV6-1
CASSGIAGGLQRMKFF
TGTGCCAGCAGTGGAATAGCGGGAGGGTTACAACGGATGAAGTTCTTC
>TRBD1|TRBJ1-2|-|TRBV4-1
CASSQDSGGIYGYTF
TGCGCCAGCAGCCAAGACTCAGGGGGAATCTATGGCTACACCTTC
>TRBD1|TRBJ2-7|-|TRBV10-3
CAISESGTGIYEQYF
TGTGCCATCAGTGAGTCCGGGACAGGGATCTACGAGCAGTACTTC
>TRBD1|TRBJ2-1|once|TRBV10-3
CAISPTGRTGNEQFF
TGTGCCATCTCCCCGACAGGGAGAACAGGAAATGAGCAGTTCTTC
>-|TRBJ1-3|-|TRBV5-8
CASSPARRLSGNTIYF
TGTGCCAGCAGCCCGGCAAGGCGACTAAGTGGAAACACCATATATTTT
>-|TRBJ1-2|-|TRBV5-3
CARKRAGGGYTF
TGTGCCAGAAAGCGCGCTGGAGGGGGCTACACCTTC
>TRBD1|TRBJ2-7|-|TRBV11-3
CASSTGTGGEQYF
TGTGCCAGCAGCACCGGGACAGGGGGCGAGCAGTACTTC
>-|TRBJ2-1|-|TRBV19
CASSIRRNEQFF
TGTGCCAGTAGTATTAGGCGGAATGAGCAGTTCTTC
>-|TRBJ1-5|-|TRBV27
CASSLSTNQPQHF
TGTGCCAGCAGTTTATCGACAAATCAGCCCCAGCATTTT
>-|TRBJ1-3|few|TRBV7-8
CASSLAQGARGNTIYF
TGTGCCAGCAGCTTAGCGCAGGGTGCTCGAGGAAACACCATATATTTT
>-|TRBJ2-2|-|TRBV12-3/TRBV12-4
CASSPGTGELFF
TGTGCCAGCAGCCCAGGGACCGGGGAGCTGTTTTTT
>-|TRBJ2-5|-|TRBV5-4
CASSLVLQGGGETQYF
TGTGCCAGCAGCTTGGTCCTACAGGGTGGTGGAGAGACCCAGTACTTC
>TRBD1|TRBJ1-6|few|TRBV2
CASRGTGEGNSPLHF
TGTGCCAGCAGAGGGACAGGGGAAGGTAATTCACCCCTCCACTTT
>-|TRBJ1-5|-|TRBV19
CASTPPGYSNQPQHF
TGTGCCAGTACCCCTCCGGGGTATAGCAATCAGCCCCAGCATTTT
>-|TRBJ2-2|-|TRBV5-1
CASSLGQRPTGELFF
TGCGCCAGCAGCTTGGGACAACGTCCCACCGGGGAGCTGTTTTTT
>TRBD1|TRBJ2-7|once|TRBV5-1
CASSSAGTGSYEQYF
TGCGCCAGCAGCTCTGCCGGGACAGGCTCCTACGAGCAGTACTTC
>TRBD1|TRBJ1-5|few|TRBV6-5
CASSYSGQGLQPQHF
TGTGCCAGCAGTTACTCGGGACAGGGGCTTCAGCCCCAGCATTTT
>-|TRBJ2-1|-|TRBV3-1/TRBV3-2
CASSQLSRRHEQFF
TGTGCCAGCAGCCAGCTATCTAGACGGCATGAGCAGTTCTTC
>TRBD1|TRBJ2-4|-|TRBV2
CASIRQGEAKNIQYF
TGTGCCAGCATCCGACAGGGCGAAGCCAAAAACATTCAGTACTTC
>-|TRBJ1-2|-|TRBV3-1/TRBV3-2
CASSQGDTGYTF
TGTGCCAGCAGCCAAGGGGACACGGGCTACACCTTC
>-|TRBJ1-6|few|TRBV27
CASSGPPGLRGYNSPLHF
TGTGCCAGCAGTGGACCCCCGGGGTTGCGGGGCTATAATTCACCCCTCCACTTT
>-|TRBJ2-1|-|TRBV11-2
CASSFGTTEQFF
TGTGCCAGCAGCTTTGGGACAACTGAGCAGTTCTTC
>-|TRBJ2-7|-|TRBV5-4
CASSSRSSYEQYF
TGTGCCAGCAGCTCGAGGTCCTCCTACGAGCAGTACTTC
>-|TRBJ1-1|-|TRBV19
CASSIDSGTFYTEAFF
TGTGCCAGTAGTATCGATTCCGGGACTTTCTACACTGAAGCTTTCTTT
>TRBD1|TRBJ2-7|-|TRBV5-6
CASTLDRVNEQYF
TGTGCCAGCACCCTGGACAGGGTGAACGAGCAGTACTTC
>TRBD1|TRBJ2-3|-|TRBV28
CASRDSGTGIDTQYF
TGTGCCAGCAGGGATTCCGGGACAGGGATTGATACGCAGTATTTT
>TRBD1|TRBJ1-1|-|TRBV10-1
CASSEDRGGTEAFF
TGCGCCAGCAGTGAGGACAGGGGAGGCACTGAAGCTTTCTTT